These T cell receptor beta chains were read from a single sample in a study of blood T cell repertoires in COVID-19. Profiled with immunoSEQ multiplex PCR; TCRdb holds only in-frame clones, not every one. In the table there are 150,000 to 200,000 clones, just under 80% of which are singletons. Material for sequencing was peripheral blood. These receptors came from a man between 65 and 85 years old with active or convalescent COVID-19. Both conserved end residues are part of each CDR3. A D gene is named only where the DNA matches it firmly. Part of the rows lack a size; the others show once, few, many or a class for expanded clones.

J: TRBJ2-3; V: TRBV5-1; D: -; size: -; CDR3: CASRPGASTDTQYF; DNA: TGCGCCAGCAGACCAGGGGCGAGCACAGATACGCAGTATTTT
J: TRBJ1-4; V: TRBV7-9; D: -; size: -; CDR3: CASSLTTGGEEKLFF; DNA: TGTGCCAGCAGCTTGACGACAGGAGGAGAAGAAAAACTGTTTTTT
J: TRBJ2-1; V: TRBV5-4; D: -; size: -; CDR3: CASSLGLREFF; DNA: TGTGCCAGCAGCCTCGGACTACGAGAATTCTTC
J: TRBJ2-1; V: TRBV5-1; D: -; size: -; CDR3: CASSSLPGYNEQFF; DNA: TGCGCCAGCAGCTCCCTCCCGGGGTACAATGAGCAGTTCTTC
J: TRBJ2-5; V: TRBV11-2; D: -; size: -; CDR3: CASSLSWSEETQYF; DNA: TGTGCCAGCAGCTTATCTTGGTCGGAAGAGACCCAGTACTTC
J: TRBJ2-3; V: TRBV12-3/TRBV12-4; D: -; size: -; CDR3: CASSLERTDTQYF; DNA: TGTGCCAGCAGTTTAGAACGGACAGATACGCAGTATTTT
J: TRBJ2-5; V: TRBV7-2; D: -; size: -; CDR3: CASSLGSVETQYF; DNA: TGTGCCAGCAGCTTAGGTAGCGTGGAGACCCAGTACTTC
J: TRBJ2-7; V: TRBV2; D: TRBD1; size: -; CDR3: CASTGQGISYEQYF; DNA: TGTGCCAGCACCGGACAGGGGATTTCCTACGAGCAGTACTTC
J: TRBJ2-7; V: TRBV6-5; D: -; size: -; CDR3: CASSKFRDTSYEQYF; DNA: TGTGCCAGCAGCAAATTCCGGGACACCTCCTACGAGCAGTACTTC
J: TRBJ2-1; V: TRBV5-1; D: -; size: -; CDR3: CASSLEGVASEQFF; DNA: TGCGCCAGCAGCTTGGAAGGGGTCGCGAGTGAGCAGTTCTTC
J: TRBJ1-1; V: TRBV5-8; D: -; size: -; CDR3: CASSLGGLRNTEAFF; DNA: TGTGCCAGCAGCTTGGGTGGACTGAGGAACACTGAAGCTTTCTTT
J: TRBJ1-2; V: TRBV30; D: -; size: -; CDR3: CAWSVHSYGYTF; DNA: TGTGCCTGGAGTGTACATTCCTATGGCTACACCTTC
J: TRBJ1-6; V: TRBV7-9; D: -; size: -; CDR3: CASSSDSINSPLHF; DNA: TGTGCCAGCAGTTCGGACAGTATTAATTCACCCCTCCACTTT
J: TRBJ2-1; V: TRBV24-1; D: TRBD2; size: -; CDR3: CATVTSGRSTGDEQFF; DNA: TGTGCCACCGTGACTAGCGGGAGGTCAACGGGGGATGAGCAGTTCTTC
J: TRBJ2-6; V: TRBV6-5; D: -; size: -; CDR3: CASRSEVIPNVLTF; DNA: TGTGCCAGCAGGTCAGAGGTTATCCCCAACGTCCTGACTTTC
J: TRBJ2-1; V: TRBV29-1; D: -; size: few; CDR3: CSVSRSYNEQFF; DNA: TGCAGCGTTTCTAGATCTTACAATGAGCAGTTCTTC
J: TRBJ1-2; V: TRBV4-1; D: -; size: -; CDR3: CASSQGVRDGGANYGYTF; DNA: TGCGCCAGCAGCCAAGGCGTCAGGGATGGAGGGGCTAACTATGGCTACACCTTC
J: TRBJ1-5; V: TRBV12-5; D: -; size: -; CDR3: CASGPTGNQPQHF; DNA: TGTGCTAGTGGCCCGACGGGAAATCAGCCCCAGCATTTT
J: TRBJ1-5; V: TRBV27; D: -; size: -; CDR3: CASSFERDQPQHF; DNA: TGTGCCAGCAGTTTCGAGAGGGATCAGCCCCAGCATTTT
J: TRBJ2-1; V: TRBV4-3; D: TRBD2; size: -; CDR3: CASSQSSGGEQFF; DNA: TGCGCCAGCAGCCAGAGTAGCGGGGGCGAGCAGTTCTTC
J: TRBJ1-2; V: TRBV29-1; D: TRBD1; size: -; CDR3: CSVESMWQGDYGYTF; DNA: TGCAGCGTTGAATCGATGTGGCAGGGGGACTATGGCTACACCTTC
J: TRBJ1-2; V: TRBV6-5; D: TRBD1; size: -; CDR3: CASSRDRGDYGYTF; DNA: TGTGCCAGCAGCAGAGACAGGGGGGACTATGGCTACACCTTC
J: TRBJ2-1; V: TRBV5-6; D: TRBD2; size: -; CDR3: CASSLLASGHNEQFF; DNA: TGTGCCAGCAGCTTGTTGGCTAGCGGACACAATGAGCAGTTCTTC
J: TRBJ1-4; V: TRBV5-6; D: -; size: -; CDR3: CASSLGRVYEKLFF; DNA: TGTGCCAGCAGCTTGGGCAGGGTCTACGAAAAACTGTTTTTT
J: TRBJ1-1; V: TRBV30; D: -; size: -; CDR3: CAWSATSNTEAFF; DNA: TGTGCCTGGAGTGCCACATCGAACACTGAAGCTTTCTTT
J: TRBJ2-7; V: TRBV12-3/TRBV12-4; D: -; size: few; CDR3: CASLGLGYEQYF; DNA: TGTGCCAGCCTAGGTCTCGGGTACGAGCAGTACTTC
J: TRBJ2-7; V: TRBV5-1; D: TRBD1; size: few; CDR3: CASSFVLGRQGYEQYF; DNA: TGCGCCAGCAGCTTTGTGTTAGGGAGACAGGGCTACGAGCAGTACTTC
J: TRBJ2-7; V: TRBV18; D: TRBD1; size: -; CDR3: CASSGQGIYEQYF; DNA: TGTGCCAGCTCAGGACAGGGCATCTACGAGCAGTACTTC
J: TRBJ2-7; V: TRBV18; D: -; size: few; CDR3: CASSFGKETYEQYF; DNA: TGTGCCAGCTCCTTCGGTAAAGAGACCTACGAGCAGTACTTC
J: TRBJ1-5; V: TRBV6-6; D: TRBD1; size: -; CDR3: CATWDRVNNQPQHF; DNA: TGTGCCACCTGGGACAGGGTGAACAATCAGCCCCAGCATTTT
J: TRBJ2-1; V: TRBV4-1; D: -; size: -; CDR3: CASSQERVAHEQFF; DNA: TGCGCCAGCAGCCAAGAGCGAGTCGCCCATGAGCAGTTCTTC
J: TRBJ1-1; V: TRBV5-6; D: -; size: -; CDR3: CASSISDSAPVTEAFF; DNA: TGTGCCAGCAGCATAAGTGACAGTGCCCCTGTCACTGAAGCTTTCTTT
J: TRBJ1-2; V: TRBV3-1/TRBV3-2; D: -; size: -; CDR3: CASSQDLLSSGYTF; DNA: TGTGCCAGCAGCCAAGATTTACTAAGTAGCGGCTACACCTTC
J: TRBJ2-2; V: TRBV18; D: TRBD1; size: -; CDR3: CASSRRQGVKGELFF; DNA: TGTGCCAGCTCACGAAGACAGGGTGTGAAGGGGGAGCTGTTTTTT
J: TRBJ1-5; V: TRBV2; D: -; size: -; CDR3: CASSIGTQNQPQHF; DNA: TGTGCCAGCAGCATCGGGACACAGAATCAGCCCCAGCATTTT
J: TRBJ2-3; V: TRBV5-1; D: -; size: few; CDR3: CASSLMGPFTDTQYF; DNA: TGCGCCAGCAGCTTGATGGGCCCTTTCACAGATACGCAGTATTTT
J: TRBJ1-6; V: TRBV11-2; D: -; size: few; CDR3: CASSRVAYNSPLHF; DNA: TGTGCCAGCAGCCGGGTTGCTTATAATTCACCCCTCCACTTT
J: TRBJ1-2; V: TRBV18; D: TRBD1; size: few; CDR3: CASSPPGQGSYGYTF; DNA: TGTGCCAGCTCACCACCGGGACAGGGTAGCTATGGCTACACCTTC
J: TRBJ1-1; V: TRBV5-1; D: -; size: -; CDR3: CASSPPGVTEAFF; DNA: TGCGCCAGCAGCCCTCCGGGGGTCACTGAAGCTTTCTTT
J: TRBJ1-4; V: TRBV12-3/TRBV12-4; D: -; size: once; CDR3: CASSLGWHQLFF; DNA: TGTGCCAGCAGTTTAGGGTGGCATCAGCTGTTTTTT
J: TRBJ2-5; V: TRBV18; D: -; size: once; CDR3: CASSPSGGKTQYF; DNA: TGTGCCAGCTCACCCTCGGGGGGCAAGACCCAGTACTTC
J: TRBJ1-6; V: TRBV6-5; D: -; size: -; CDR3: CASSQTAGRGSPLHF; DNA: TGTGCCAGCAGCCAAACGGCGGGCAGGGGTTCACCCCTCCACTTT
J: TRBJ1-2; V: TRBV7-3; D: TRBD1; size: -; CDR3: CASSPSPGTGGYGYTF; DNA: TGTGCCAGCAGCCCATCACCCGGGACAGGGGGATATGGCTACACCTTC
J: TRBJ1-2; V: TRBV15; D: TRBD1; size: once; CDR3: CATSRDRWTGGNGYTF; DNA: TGTGCCACCAGCAGAGATCGATGGACAGGGGGAAATGGCTACACCTTC
J: TRBJ2-7; V: TRBV11-1; D: -; size: -; CDR3: CASSLDRLSHEQYF; DNA: TGTGCCAGCAGCCTTGACAGGTTATCCCACGAGCAGTACTTC
J: TRBJ2-7; V: TRBV3-1/TRBV3-2; D: -; size: -; CDR3: CASSQGTGRGHSYEQYF; DNA: TGTGCCAGCAGCCAAGGTACGGGGCGGGGTCACTCCTACGAGCAGTACTTC
J: TRBJ1-2; V: TRBV7-2; D: -; size: -; CDR3: CASSLAISGYGYTF; DNA: TGTGCCAGCAGCTTAGCGATTTCGGGCTATGGCTACACCTTC
J: TRBJ2-2; V: TRBV7-9; D: -; size: few; CDR3: CASSFSTNTGELFF; DNA: TGTGCCAGCAGCTTCTCGACTAACACCGGGGAGCTGTTTTTT
J: TRBJ2-7; V: TRBV18; D: -; size: -; CDR3: CASSPGLRSSYEQYF; DNA: TGTGCCAGCTCACCGGGACTGCGCAGCTCCTACGAGCAGTACTTC
J: TRBJ2-3; V: TRBV12-5; D: -; size: once; CDR3: CASGIGQPHSTDTQYF; DNA: TGTGCTAGTGGTATTGGACAGCCCCATAGCACAGATACGCAGTATTTT
J: TRBJ1-4; V: TRBV12-3/TRBV12-4; D: -; size: -; CDR3: CATSGTNEKLFF; DNA: TGTGCCACCTCAGGAACTAATGAAAAACTGTTTTTT
J: TRBJ2-2; V: TRBV10-1; D: -; size: few; CDR3: CASSESSTGELFF; DNA: TGCGCCAGCAGTGAGTCTTCGACCGGGGAGCTGTTTTTT